Shown below are 10 T cell receptor beta chains from a single sample sequenced in a study of T cells in Graves' hyperthyroidism and ophthalmopathy. Amplification of TCR beta CDR3 regions was performed using RNA transcripts as template. The HTBI primer set served for first-round RT-PCR of the TCR CDR3. TCRdb re-called the multiplex PCR reads with MiXCR, one entry per CDR3 protein. The table includes approximately 380,000 distinct CDR3 sequences, about 18% detected once. Sequencing input: blood. The receptors were gathered from a woman younger than 30 with Graves' hyperthyroidism.

This clonotype was observed many times. The V and J genes are TRBV2 and TRBJ2-3; D gene ambiguous. The V end was cut by 6 bases, the J end by 0 bases, with 10 bases between. Germline CDR1 reads SNHLY; CDR2 reads FYNNEI. CDR3 length: 14 residues. The CDR3 protein is CASSEDPSTDTQYF. In DNA form, the CDR3 reads TGTGCCAGCAGCGAGGACCCGAGCACAGATACGCAGTATTTT.

The rearrangement uses TRBV12-5 and TRBJ1-1; unclear D gene. V lost 5 bases, J lost 4 bases, and 8 bases lay in between. From germline, CDR1 is LGHNT and CDR2 FRNRAP. The CDR3 totals 12 residues. CDR3 sequence: CASGPHGTEAFF. The CDR3 DNA follows: TGTGCTAGTGGTCCTCATGGCACTGAAGCTTTCTTT. Supplemented by reference TRBV12-5 and TRBJ1-1, the full variable domain reads DARVTQTPRHKVTEMGQEVTMRCQPILGHNTVFWYRQTMMQGLELLAYFRNRAPLDDSGMPKDRFSAEMPDATLATLKIQPSEPRDSAVYFCASGPHGTEAFFGQGTRLTVV.

This clonotype was detected ten times or more. The gene calls are TRBV12-3 or TRBV12-4 and TRBJ2-2, with D unclear. V was trimmed by 3 bases and J by 7 bases, leaving 6 bases between them. This CDR3 is built from 12 residues. The DNA for the CDR3 is TGTGCCAGCAGTTTGGCTATCGGGGAGCTGTTTTTT. As protein: CASSLAIGELFF.

On this clonotype itself: Just one base apart from a much larger clone, this may be a read error. As DNA, the CDR3 is TGTGCCAGCAGTTTCGTGTCAAATCAGCCCCAGCATTTT. It encodes CASSFVSNQPQHF. This rearrangement joins TRBV11-1 to TRBJ1-5; D not certain. This CDR3 is built from 13 residues. The V gene lost 6 bases and the J gene lost 4 bases, with 10 bases spanning the gap. The germline gives CDR1 SGHAT, CDR2 FQDESV (reference sequence).

Worth noting for this clonotype: The junction departs from the called germline gene at one end, perhaps through a read error. This chain joins TRBV12-3 or TRBV12-4 and TRBJ2-4, with D possibly called TRBD1 or TRBD2 (5 bases each). This CDR3 comprises 15 residues. The CDR3 DNA reads TGTGCCAGCAGTTTGGGGACGACCGCCAAAAACATTAAGTACTTC. This sequence encodes CASSLGTTAKNIKYF.

This clonotype has at least ten counts. The rearrangement joins TRBV2 to TRBJ1-1, with D hard to call. The germline CDR1 and CDR2 sequences are SNHLY and FYNNEI. The CDR3 has 13 residues. V lost 5 bases and J 4 bases, leaving 11 bases between the germline ends. Here the CDR3 reads CASSPLWATEAFF. The CDR3 bases are TGTGCCAGCAGTCCCCTTTGGGCCACTGAAGCTTTCTTT. The full variable domain, rest sourced from reference TRBV2 and TRBJ1-1, is EPEVTQTPSHQVTQMGQEVILRCVPISNHLYFYWYRQILGQKVEFLVSFYNNEISEKSEIFDDQFSVERPDGSNFTLKIRSTKLEDSAMYFCASSPLWATEAFFGQGTRLTVV.

This clonotype has a count of ten or more. The chain combines TRBV20-1 with TRBJ1-2, with TRBD1 identical over 11 bases. The length of the CDR3 is 14 residues. The germline V gene encodes CDR1 DFQATT and CDR2 SNEGSKA (reference sequence). The chain's CDR3 is CSGGQGEVSYGYTF. Written as DNA, the CDR3 is TGCAGCGGGGGACAGGGGGAAGTAAGCTATGGCTACACCTTC.

This clonotype was observed many times. This rearrangement joins TRBV6-1 to TRBJ1-3, with TRBD1 as a possible D gene (5 bases). The CDR3 loop spans 15 amino acids. CDR1 is MNHNS, CDR2 SASEGT, per germline. V gave up 6 bases and J gave up 0 bases, with 12 bases separating them. The CDR3 coding sequence is TGTGCCAGCAGCCCAGGGTTTCCCTCTGGAAACACCATATATTTT. Encoded protein: CASSPGFPSGNTIYF.

This clonotype was seen repeatedly, ten times or more. V is TRBV15 and J is TRBJ1-6, with 8 bases aligning to TRBD1. The CDR3 extends over 14 amino acids. The V and J ends lost 1 base and 7 bases, in that order; junction bases with no gene match: 0. Germline CDR1 is LNHNV and CDR2 is YYDKDF (reference sequence). DNA of the CDR3: TGTGCCACCAGCAGAGGGACAGGGAATTCACCCCTCCACTTT. Its translation: CATSRGTGNSPLHF. Looking up the rest from reference TRBV15 and TRBJ1-6 gives the full variable domain: DAMVIQNPRYQVTQFGKPVTLSCSQTLNHNVMYWYQQKSSQAPKLLFHYYDKDFNNEADTPDNFQSRRPNTSFCFLDIRSPGLGDTAMYLCATSRGTGNSPLHFGNGTRLTVT.

This clonotype was observed at least ten times. The chain combines TRBV12-3 or TRBV12-4 with TRBJ2-5, with D unresolved. V gave up 3 bases and J gave up 6 bases, with 5 bases separating them. This CDR3 is 11 amino acids long. Written as DNA, the CDR3 is TGTGCCAGCAGTTTCGGCCAGACCCAGTACTTC. Protein: CASSFGQTQYF.